One sample yielded the 2 T cell receptor beta chains listed below, sequenced in a study of response to subunit inactivated influenza vaccine. TCRdb fed the RT-PCR reads into MiXCR, producing one record per CDR3 protein. The sample consists of more than 600,000 distinct CDR3 sequences, approximately 17% of them appearing once. The source was PBMCs from blood, collected more than 4 days after vaccination. The receptors here all came from a man in his fifties or sixties who received an inactivated influenza vaccine.

The chain combines TRBV5-8 with TRBJ2-1; D is possibly TRBD1 or TRBD2 (5 bases each). The CDR3 runs to 14 residues. The V and J ends lost 10 bases and 7 bases respectively, with 21 bases between them. Germline assignment: CDR1 SGHTS and CDR2 YDEGEE. This chain's CDR3 is CAGSRWQGKNEQFF. The CDR3 nucleotides are TGTGCCGGGAGCAGGTGGCAGGGTAAGAATGAGCAGTTCTTC.

The table lists this clonotype with a few counts. As DNA, the CDR3 is TGTGCCACCACAGACAGGGTTTCGGGCACAGATACGCAGTATTTT. It translates to CATTDRVSGTDTQYF. V is TRBV10-3 and J is TRBJ2-3; 7 bases are a match to TRBD1. The germline CDR1 and CDR2 sequences are ENHRY and SYGVKD. The CDR3 totals 15 residues. V was clipped by 10 bases and J by 1 base; unmatched bases: 11.